This T cell receptor beta chain was profiled in a study of T cells expressing NK-cell markers. In the study overall: The TCR beta repertoires were obtained from sorted CD3+CD56+NKG2C+, CD3+CD56+NKG2C- and CD3+CD56-NKG2C+ T cells.

This CDR3 is built from 14 residues. The germline V gene encodes CDR1 SEHNR and CDR2 FQNEAQ (reference sequence). TCRdb reanalyzed the 5' RACE reads, giving one entry per CDR3 protein sequence and no DNA. The listing contains about 460,000 distinct CDR3 sequences. The receptor's source is a woman aged 50 to 60 in good health. This sequence joins TRBV7-9 and TRBJ2-7; lacking DNA, the TRBD1 call made by TCRdb goes unchecked. The sequencing input was blood T cells: a sorted CD56 or NKG2C T cell subset, CD4+ or CD8+ T cells, or bulk PBMC T cells (not recorded which). The CDR3 sequence is CASSALGQGGEQYF.